The sequence of this T cell receptor beta chain was determined in a study of blood T cell repertoires in COVID-19. Study at large: Spain, Italy and the United States supplied samples that represented acute and convalescent COVID-19. In each case, the material was cDNA or gDNA derived from T cells, B-cell-depleted T cells, or PBMCs.

Authors' processing steps: The authors estimated nucleated cell counts from reference gene primer amplification. Profiling relied on immunoSEQ multiplex PCR, and the TCRdb table lists in-frame clones only, not all of them. V and J calls and clone size come straight from that table; D and trimming were deduced from the DNA. The sample carries approximately 360,000 clones, about 90% recorded once. Trimming pared 2 bases from V and 6 bases from J, leaving 10 bases between. CDR1 and CDR2 from the germline V gene are LNHDA and SQIVND (reference sequence). CDR3 size: 13 residues. Sequences were obtained from peripheral blood. This chain uses TRBV19 with TRBJ1-1, with D unclear. The origin of this receptor is a man younger than 35 with active or convalescent COVID-19. For the CDR3, the DNA is TGTGCCAGTAGTATAAGGAGAAATGCTGAAGCTTTCTTT. It is translated as CASSIRRNAEAFF.